This TCR beta chain was captured in a study of blood T cell repertoires in COVID-19. Study-level background: Acute and convalescent COVID-19 specimens originated in the United States, Italy and Spain.

Produced via immunoSEQ multiplex PCR; TCRdb's table is partial and in-frame only. The data show some 300,000 clones, with 75% to 90% seen just once and around 13% held by the top ten. This CDR3 is built from 14 residues. J was trimmed by 4 bases and V by 3 bases; bases with no gene match: 3. From germline, CDR1 is KGHDR and CDR2 SFDVKD. Input material: peripheral blood. V gene TRBV24-1 combines with J gene TRBJ2-5, with 8 bases matching TRBD2. This TCR was recovered from a woman in her seventies with COVID-19, enrolled during active disease. This chain's CDR3 is CATSDPGLGETQYF. CDR3 in DNA: TGTGCCACCAGTGATCCGGGACTAGGAGAGACCCAGTACTTC.